The table lists the clone carrying this TCR beta chain with a count of one. The data originate from a study of PD-1 blockade in mismatch repair-deficient tumors. Looked up from germline, CDR1 is SGHAT and CDR2 is FQNNGV. The CDR3 loop spans 16 amino acids. V was cut by 1 base and J by 9 bases, with 18 bases left in between. Measured with immunoSEQ multiplex PCR; TCRdb has only the in-frame clones, and not every one. This sample has 100,000 to 150,000 clones; approximately 86% occur once, and the top ten carry about 14%. The chain is built from TRBV11-2 and TRBJ1-4; D is unclear. The receptor was isolated from an adult with mismatch repair-deficient cancer. The sequenced sample was peripheral blood, obtained 44 weeks after starting pembrolizumab. CDR3 region: CASSLGPIREMKKLFF. Written as DNA, the CDR3 is TGTGCCAGCAGCTTAGGGCCCATAAGGGAAATGAAAAAACTGTTTTTT.